These T cell receptor beta chains were read from a single sample in a study of blood T cell repertoires in COVID-19. Sequenced by immunoSEQ multiplex PCR; TCRdb stores in-frame clones only, minus some. The repertoire holds around 230,000 clones, under 90% seen once, with 3.5% to 4% in the top ten. The specimen was PBMCs or T cells enriched from blood (not recorded which). The receptors shown here come from a woman between 25 and 40 years old with acute COVID-19. The CDR3 runs from the conserved cysteine through the conserved F or W. D genes are given only for firm matches. For some rows the clone size is stated as once, few or many, or as a class when expanded; others skip it.

d_call	v_call	clone_size	j_call	cdr3_aa	cdr3_nt
TRBD2	TRBV7-2	.	TRBJ2-7	CASSLGDYSYEQYF	TGTGCCAGCAGCTTAGGGGACTACTCCTACGAGCAGTACTTC
.	TRBV2	.	TRBJ2-7	CASSDSVQYF	TGTGCCAGCAGTGACAGTGTGCAGTACTTC
.	TRBV5-8	.	TRBJ1-5	CASSSQWTANQPQHF	TGTGCCAGCAGCAGCCAATGGACAGCAAATCAGCCCCAGCATTTT
TRBD1	TRBV18	.	TRBJ1-6	CASSLGQGMNSPLHF	TGTGCCAGCTCACTAGGACAGGGGATGAATTCACCCCTCCACTTT
TRBD1	TRBV5-1	once	TRBJ1-5	CASSSGQPNQPQHF	TGCGCCAGCAGCTCGGGACAGCCCAATCAGCCCCAGCATTTT
TRBD2	TRBV19	.	TRBJ2-3	CASNRGGLAGDTQYF	TGTGCCAGTAACCGGGGGGGCCTCGCCGGAGATACGCAGTATTTT
.	TRBV10-3	once	TRBJ2-7	CAISDGRAGEQYF	TGTGCCATCAGTGATGGCAGGGCGGGAGAGCAGTACTTC
TRBD2	TRBV18	.	TRBJ2-1	CASSPPAAGGLNEQFF	TGTGCCAGCTCACCACCGGCAGCGGGGGGGCTTAATGAGCAGTTCTTC
.	TRBV19	.	TRBJ1-2	CASSIPPYGYTF	TGTGCCAGTAGTATCCCTCCCTATGGCTACACCTTC
.	TRBV3-1/TRBV3-2	.	TRBJ1-1	CASSQVPGTTEAFF	TGTGCCAGCAGCCAAGTACCAGGGACAACTGAAGCTTTCTTT
TRBD1	TRBV9	.	TRBJ2-1	CASSVVGTGVNEQFF	TGTGCCAGCAGCGTAGTCGGGACAGGGGTCAATGAGCAGTTCTTC